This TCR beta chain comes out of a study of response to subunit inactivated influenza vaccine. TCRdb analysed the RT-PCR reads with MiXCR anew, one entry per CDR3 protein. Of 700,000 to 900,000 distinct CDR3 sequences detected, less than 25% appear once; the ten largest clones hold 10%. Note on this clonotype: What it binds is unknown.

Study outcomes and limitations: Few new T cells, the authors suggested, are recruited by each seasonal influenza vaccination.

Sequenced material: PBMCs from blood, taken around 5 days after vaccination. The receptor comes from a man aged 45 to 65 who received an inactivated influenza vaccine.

In nucleotides, the CDR3 is TGTGCCAGCAGCGGTCCGGGCGGAGCTGAAGCTTTCTTT. Its protein is CASSGPGGAEAFF. The chain uses TRBV9 and TRBJ1-1, with D unclear. The germline V gene encodes CDR1 SGDLS and CDR2 YYNGEE. Trimming cost V 3 bases and J 6 bases, with 12 bases left between them. The CDR3 is 13 residues long.